The 17 T cell receptor beta chains below all came from one sample that was sequenced in a study of CD8 T cells in Susac syndrome. An input of 0.5 to 1 ug of RNA was subjected to reverse transcription using random hexamers. TCRdb re-analysed the immunoSEQ multiplex PCR reads in MiXCR, keeping a single row per CDR3 protein. Of roughly 160,000 distinct CDR3 sequences in the sample, roughly 95% are singletons; the top ten hold around 0.13%. The material sequenced was CD4+ T cells from PBMCs. All receptors come from a human donor with Susac syndrome.

The rearrangement joins TRBV19 to TRBJ2-7, with 9 positions matching TRBD1. With V trimmed by 5 bases and J by 2 bases, 10 bases remained unmatched. Germline lookup yields CDR1 LNHDA and CDR2 SQIVND (reference sequence). The CDR3 extends over 16 amino acids. The CDR3 loop reads CASSGTGTGRPYEQYF. The CDR3 nucleotides are TGTGCCAGTAGTGGTACCGGGACAGGGAGACCCTACGAGCAGTACTTC.

This clonotype occurred once. The V call is TRBV19, the J call TRBJ1-4; no firm D call. V lost 4 bases to trimming and J lost 7 bases, with 4 bases between them. This CDR3 comprises 11 residues. Germline V gene lookup returns CDR1 LNHDA and CDR2 SQIVND (reference sequence). The CDR3 spells CASSNLEKLFF. As DNA, the CDR3 is TGTGCCAGTAGTAATCTTGAAAAACTGTTTTTT.

The J gene is TRBJ2-3, the V gene TRBV15; TRBD1 agrees at 9 bases. With 9 bases clipped from V and 1 base from J, the junction kept 14 bases outside the gene matches. The CDR3 is made up of 17 amino acids. Germline V gives CDR1 LNHNV, CDR2 YYDKDF (reference sequence). CDR3 loop: CATTLFTGGWGTDTQYF. The DNA of the CDR3 is TGTGCCACTACCCTCTTTACAGGGGGCTGGGGCACAGATACGCAGTATTTT.

The rearrangement uses TRBV9 and TRBJ2-1; no clear D gene. The ends were cut back, 2 bases at V and 4 bases at J, with 16 bases in the middle. Germline CDR1 and CDR2: SGDLS and YYNGEE. This CDR3 is built from 16 residues. This CDR3 is CASSVGPPSAYNEQFF. Written as DNA, the CDR3 is TGTGCCAGCAGCGTCGGACCTCCGTCGGCGTACAATGAGCAGTTCTTC.

The chain has TRBV2 and TRBJ2-7; D remains unclear. This CDR3 has 15 amino acids. With 2 bases removed from V and 6 bases from J, the gap between germline ends came to 17 bases. The germline V gene has CDR1 SNHLY and CDR2 FYNNEI. This CDR3 reads CASSERRQVPREQYF. The CDR3 region has the DNA TGTGCCAGCAGTGAACGGCGGCAGGTACCCCGCGAGCAGTACTTC.

The chain joins TRBV7-9 to TRBJ1-2; D is uncertain. V lost 0 bases and J lost 0, with 2 bases in between. CDR3 length: 13 residues. Germline V CDR1 and CDR2: SEHNR, FQNEAQ (reference sequence). CDR3 sequence (DNA): TGTGCCAGCAGCTTAGCCCCTAACTATGGCTACACCTTC. It yields the protein CASSLAPNYGYTF. The full variable domain, in which reference TRBV7-9 and TRBJ1-2 provide the parts outside the CDR3, is DTGVSQNPRHKITKRGQNVTFRCDPISEHNRLYWYRQTLGQGPEFLTYFQNEAQLEKSRLLSDRFSAERPKGSFSTLEIQRTEQGDSAMYLCASSLAPNYGYTFGSGTRLTVV.

CDR3 loop: CASSVGGQLNTEAFF. The CDR3 bases are TGTGCCAGCAGCGTTGGGGGGCAGCTGAACACTGAAGCTTTCTTT. V usage is TRBV9 and J usage is TRBJ1-1; tentative D call: TRBD1 (6 bases). This CDR3 is 15 amino acids long. From germline, CDR1 is SGDLS and CDR2 YYNGEE. The ends were cut back, 2 bases at V and 0 bases at J, with 11 bases in the middle.

V gene TRBV24-1 combines with J gene TRBJ1-5; the D gene is possibly TRBD1 (6 bases). This CDR3 has 21 residues. Germline V gives CDR1 KGHDR, CDR2 SFDVKD. V lost 8 bases to trimming and J lost 0 bases, with 31 bases between them. The CDR3 DNA reads TGTGCCACCATATCGGCCGGAAAGGCAGGGGAAGCTCTATATAGCAATCAGCCCCAGCATTTT. It codes for CATISAGKAGEALYSNQPQHF.

The genes are TRBV14 and TRBJ1-1, with D perhaps TRBD1 (5 bases). CDR1 is SGHDN, CDR2 FVKESK, per germline. This CDR3 contains 19 residues. V shed 0 bases and J shed 1 base, with 21 bases lying between them. The CDR3 bases are TGTGCCAGCAGCCAAGAGTTTGGGGCGGGACGGGCAAAGAACACTGAAGCTTTCTTT. Translating it yields CASSQEFGAGRAKNTEAFF.

J is TRBJ2-1 and V is TRBV4-3; a possible D gene is TRBD2 (6 bases). Germline CDR1 LGHNA, CDR2 YSLEER. The CDR3 covers 15 residues. Trimming removed 2 bases at V and 0 bases at J, with 8 bases between. The CDR3 loop reads CASSQNSGSYNEQFF. The CDR3, as DNA: TGCGCCAGCAGCCAAAATAGCGGCTCCTACAATGAGCAGTTCTTC.

This clonotype occurred once. The V and J genes are TRBV25-1 and TRBJ2-5; TRBD2 matches 10 bases. Germline loops: CDR1 MGHDK, CDR2 SYGVNS. The junction had 2 bases not matched to a gene; V was cut back by 5 bases and J by 5 bases. The CDR3 is 13 amino acids. CDR3 region: CASSSGRVETQYF. The CDR3 region has the DNA TGTGCCAGCAGTAGCGGGAGGGTGGAGACCCAGTACTTC.

CDR3 coding DNA: TGTGCCATCAGGGCCTCTCTAGGGGACCCCTTGACAGATACGCAGTATTTT. It translates to CAIRASLGDPLTDTQYF. The chain joins TRBV10-3 to TRBJ2-3; perhaps D is TRBD1 or TRBD2 (5 bases each). The CDR3 covers 17 residues. CDR1 and CDR2 from the germline V gene are ENHRY and SYGVKD. Trimming removed 6 bases from V and 3 bases from J, with 22 bases in between.

The rearrangement links TRBV4-2 to TRBJ2-6; TRBD2 matches at 9 bases. V gave up 0 bases and J gave up 0 bases; unmatched junction bases: 3. Germline V CDR1 and CDR2: LGHNA, YNFKEQ. This CDR3 is built from 18 residues. CDR3 in amino acids: CASSQEAGGSSGANVLTF. The CDR3 nucleotides are TGTGCCAGCAGCCAAGAAGCGGGAGGCTCCTCTGGGGCCAACGTCCTGACTTTC.

The genes are TRBV20-1 and TRBJ1-3; D is possibly TRBD1 (5 bases). The CDR3 covers 14 residues. Trimming removed 2 bases from V and 4 bases from J, with 12 bases in between. Per germline, CDR1 DFQATT and CDR2 SNEGSKA (reference sequence). The CDR3 reads CSARQGARGNTIYF. CDR3 bases: TGCAGTGCTAGACAGGGAGCGAGAGGAAACACCATATATTTT.

V is TRBV28 and J is TRBJ2-7; TRBD2 agrees at 8 bases. The V and J ends lost 6 bases and 1 base, in that order; junction bases with no gene match: 8. The germline CDR1 and CDR2 sequences are MDHEN and SYDVKM. This CDR3 spans 15 amino acids. CDR3 amino acids: CASSLLVAGSYEQYF. CDR3 bases: TGTGCCAGCAGCCTCTTAGTAGCGGGATCCTACGAGCAGTACTTC.

The rearrangement links TRBV11-2 to TRBJ1-6; TRBD1 is a possible D gene (5 bases). The CDR3 runs 15 residues. Per germline, CDR1 SGHAT and CDR2 FQNNGV. With 1 base removed from V and 8 bases from J, the gap between germline ends came to 12 bases. The CDR3 is CASSLAEGKYSPLHF. For the CDR3, the DNA is TGTGCCAGCAGCTTAGCGGAGGGGAAATATTCACCCCTCCACTTT.

The chain links TRBV4-3 to TRBJ1-2, with a weak D call TRBD1 (5 bases). V gave up 0 bases and J gave up 0 bases, with 14 bases separating them. This CDR3 contains 17 residues. The germline CDR1 and CDR2 sequences are LGHNA and YSLEER. The CDR3 loop is CASSQDDSEGANYGYTF. For the CDR3, the DNA is TGCGCCAGCAGCCAAGACGACAGTGAGGGAGCTAACTATGGCTACACCTTC.